Listed below are T cell receptor beta chains from one sample, sequenced in a study of cytomegalovirus exposure and HLA in healthy donors. Assay: immunoSEQ multiplex PCR; the TCRdb copy retains only in-frame clones and omits some. The data show a few hundred thousand clones, with approximately 82% seen just once and 7% to 9% held by the top ten. The material sequenced was PBMCs. These receptors were obtained from a woman aged 60-75 years in good health and CMV-seropositive. Both conserved end residues are part of each CDR3. D genes are given only for firm matches. Clone size is given for some rows only: seen once, a few or many times, or a class if the clone is expanded.

J,size,D,V,DNA,CDR3
TRBJ1-2,NA,NA,TRBV9,TGTGCCAGCAGCCCGGTAGGAGGGGGGGATGGCTACACCTTC,CASSPVGGGDGYTF
TRBJ2-7,NA,TRBD2,TRBV6-1,TGTGCCAGCAGTAGGGACCTCGGGGGGGAGCAGTACTTC,CASSRDLGGEQYF
TRBJ2-2,NA,NA,TRBV5-1,TGCGCCAGCAGCTTGGGACAGACTGGGACCGGGGAGCTGTTTTTT,CASSLGQTGTGELFF
TRBJ1-5,NA,NA,TRBV19,TGTGCCAGTAGTATAGATCAGGGGCGCATAACTCAGCCCCAGCATTTT,CASSIDQGRITQPQHF
TRBJ1-5,NA,TRBD1,TRBV6-1,TGTGCCAGCAGTACCTGGACAGGCCCTGGACAGCCCCAGCATTTT,CASSTWTGPGQPQHF
TRBJ1-1,few,NA,TRBV7-3,TGTGCCAGCAGCTTAAGCGTTTCGATGAACACTGAAGCTTTCTTT,CASSLSVSMNTEAFF
TRBJ2-5,NA,NA,TRBV19,TGTGCCAGTAGCCGACAGGTTCTAGAGACCCAGTACTTC,CASSRQVLETQYF
TRBJ2-1,NA,NA,TRBV27,TGTGCCAGCAGTTCTTGGGCTTTTAGTGGGTCCAATGAGCAGTTCTTC,CASSSWAFSGSNEQFF
TRBJ1-5,NA,NA,TRBV7-9,TGTGCCAGCAGCTCTTCCGCGGAGAAGGATGGAAGAAATCAGCCCCAGCATTTT,CASSSSAEKDGRNQPQHF
TRBJ2-3,once,NA,TRBV19,TGTGCCAGTAGTAGAGGGCGGGCCCTACTCACAGATACGCAGTATTTT,CASSRGRALLTDTQYF
TRBJ1-5,NA,NA,TRBV19,TGTGCCAGTGGGTCAGGCCCAATCCCTCAGCATTTT,CASGSGPIPQHF
TRBJ2-1,NA,NA,TRBV27,TGTGCCAGCAGTTTAACAGGGTACAATGAGCAGTTCTTC,CASSLTGYNEQFF
TRBJ1-2,NA,TRBD1,TRBV29-1,TGCAGCGCCCCGACAGGGGACTATGGCTACACCTTC,CSAPTGDYGYTF
TRBJ2-7,NA,NA,TRBV4-1,TGCGCCAGCAGCCAAGAGCTAGCGAGACCCTACGAGCAGTACTTC,CASSQELARPYEQYF
TRBJ1-5,NA,TRBD1,TRBV19,TGTGCCAGTAGTATCCGACAGGGGGCAGTTCAGCCCCAGCATTTT,CASSIRQGAVQPQHF
TRBJ1-1,few,TRBD1,TRBV5-6,TGTGCCAGCAGCGAAACAGGGGCGCGCACTGAAGCTTTCTTT,CASSETGARTEAFF
TRBJ1-2,NA,NA,TRBV5-4,TGTGCCAGCAGCTCGAACCCTGTCCCCGGACTGTTAGAGTATGGCTACACCTTC,CASSSNPVPGLLEYGYTF
TRBJ1-1,NA,TRBD1,TRBV28,TGTGCCAGCACCTGGGACAGTGACACTGAAGCTTTCTTT,CASTWDSDTEAFF
TRBJ1-1,few,NA,TRBV7-9,TGTTCCAGCAGCTTACCAGGGGTGAACACTGAAGCTTTCTTT,CSSSLPGVNTEAFF
TRBJ2-1,NA,TRBD2,TRBV9,TGTGCCAGCAGCATAGGGCCTAGCGGGTGGGATGAGCAGTTCTTC,CASSIGPSGWDEQFF
TRBJ2-3,NA,TRBD2,TRBV5-1,TGCGCCAGCAGCCCACGGACTAGCGGGAGTTCGGATACGCAGTATTTT,CASSPRTSGSSDTQYF
TRBJ2-7,NA,TRBD2,TRBV2,TGTGCCAGCAGCGGGGACTACAGGACACGCTACGAGCAGTACTTC,CASSGDYRTRYEQYF
TRBJ1-5,NA,TRBD1,TRBV27,TGTGCCAGCAGTTTATCGGCAACAGGGGGCTTTCAGCCCCAGCATTTT,CASSLSATGGFQPQHF
TRBJ1-1,NA,TRBD1,TRBV10-2,TGCGCCAGCAGTGGACAGGGTTTAAACACTGAAGCTTTCTTT,CASSGQGLNTEAFF
TRBJ2-1,NA,NA,TRBV29-1,TGCAGCGTTGAACGGAGTGAGGGCCGGGGATTCTTC,CSVERSEGRGFF
TRBJ1-5,NA,NA,TRBV18,TGTGCCAGCTCCCCCGGGGGGAATAGCAATCAGCCCCAGCATTTT,CASSPGGNSNQPQHF
TRBJ1-2,few,TRBD1,TRBV25-1,TGTGCCAGCAGCCCTCAGACAGGGGGCAACTATGGCTACACCTTC,CASSPQTGGNYGYTF
TRBJ2-3,once,TRBD1,TRBV6-1,TGTGCCAGCAGTGAACCCACAGGGGGCACAGATACGCAGTATTTT,CASSEPTGGTDTQYF
TRBJ2-7,NA,NA,TRBV27,TGTGCCAGCAGTTTGACAGGCCTAAGCTACGAGCAGTACTTC,CASSLTGLSYEQYF
TRBJ1-1,few,NA,TRBV6-1,TGTGCCAGCAAAGGAGTGAGGGTGAACACTGAAGCTTTCTTT,CASKGVRVNTEAFF
TRBJ1-2,once,TRBD1,TRBV27,TGTGCCAGCAGCTCGGACAGGGGGGGCGTCTATAGTGGCTACACCTTC,CASSSDRGGVYSGYTF